This TCR beta chain was captured by sequencing in a study of early T cells in non-severe SARS-CoV-2 infection. In its sample, this clonotype was seen a few times. MiXCR, run by TCRdb on the 5' RACE reads, gives a single entry per CDR3 protein. The sample lists some 60,000 distinct CDR3 sequences; less than 10% were seen once. This receptor was identified in an adult who was a healthcare worker with PCR-confirmed SARS-CoV-2 infection or an uninfected control (not recorded which). The sample taken for sequencing was whole blood.

CDR3 DNA: TGTGCCAGCAGCCAATGGACAGGGGATGAAGAAGAGACCCAGTACTTC. This gives the protein CASSQWTGDEEETQYF. The chain employs TRBV9 and TRBJ2-5; 9 bases are a match to TRBD1. This CDR3 has 16 amino acids. V dropped 4 bases and J dropped 3; count of bases not matched to a gene: 10. Per germline, CDR1 SGDLS and CDR2 YYNGEE.